Here is one TCR beta chain with its context. Its specificity is unknown. These data are taken from a study of response to subunit inactivated influenza vaccine. TCRdb re-called the RT-PCR reads with MiXCR, one entry per CDR3 protein. The sample holds over 150,000 distinct CDR3 sequences, about 9% seen once. Germline CDR1 and CDR2: DFQATT and SNEGSKA (reference sequence). CDR3 size: 16 residues. V was cut by 3 bases and J by 1 base, with 17 bases left in between. Study-wide results and caveats: That few new T cells are recruited by each seasonal influenza vaccination was the authors' suggestion.

The sequence was collected from a man in his fifties who received an inactivated influenza vaccine. The chain is built from TRBV20-1 and TRBJ2-3; D possibly matches TRBD1 or TRBD2 (6 bases each). The sequencing here drew on non-naive T cells sorted from PBMCs, taken on the day of vaccination. The CDR3 spells CSASLGGLRGTDTQYF. The CDR3 coding sequence is TGCAGTGCTAGCCTAGGGGGGCTACGGGGCACAGATACGCAGTATTTT.